A single sample is the source of the 11 T cell receptor beta chains below, sequenced in a study of T cells in Graves' hyperthyroidism and ophthalmopathy. From RNA transcripts, TCR beta CDR3 regions were amplified. TCR CDR3 underwent first-round RT-PCR with the HTBI primer set. TCRdb re-called the multiplex PCR reads with MiXCR, one entry per CDR3 protein. The data contain around 190,000 distinct CDR3 sequences, 17% of them seen just once; the ten biggest clones take up about 29%. Sequencing was done on a sample of blood. These receptors were obtained from a woman aged 45-65 years with Graves' hyperthyroidism.

The chain joins TRBV6-9 to TRBJ1-6, with a possible D match to TRBD1 (6 bases). The CDR3 contains 17 residues. Trimming removed 3 bases at V and 6 bases at J, with 18 bases between. In germline, CDR1 is MNHGY, CDR2 SVAAGI. The DNA of the CDR3 is TGTGCCAGCAGTTACGCCCTATCAGGGGCGCCTAATTCACCCCTCCACTTT. Translated: CASSYALSGAPNSPLHF.

The rearrangement links TRBV12-3 or TRBV12-4 to TRBJ2-7; D is unclear. Trimming pared 1 base from V and 4 bases from J, leaving 8 bases between. This CDR3 is built from 13 residues. The DNA of the CDR3 is TGTGCCAGCAGTTTAGGTTTCCGGTACGAGCAGTACTTC. Its protein is CASSLGFRYEQYF.

There are many counts of this clonotype. V usage is TRBV20-1 and J usage is TRBJ1-2, with 9 bases matching TRBD1. The CDR3 is 13 residues long. Germline assignment: CDR1 DFQATT and CDR2 SNEGSKA (reference sequence). V was clipped by 5 bases and J by 4 bases; unmatched bases: 5. In nucleotides, the CDR3 is TGCAGTGCTCTTAAGGACAGGGGCTATGGCTACACCTTC. Residues: CSALKDRGYGYTF.

The rearrangement joins TRBV12-3 or TRBV12-4 to TRBJ2-2; the D gene is possibly TRBD2 (5 bases). The ends were cut back, 7 bases at V and 3 bases at J, with 15 bases in the middle. The CDR3 totals 15 residues. CDR3 DNA sequence: TGTGCCAGCACTATACGGGGAAGAGACACCGGGGAGCTGTTTTTT. Encoded protein: CASTIRGRDTGELFF.

This clonotype was detected a few times. The chain links TRBV6-2 or TRBV6-3 to TRBJ1-2; 8 nucleotides match TRBD1. This CDR3 contains 14 residues. CDR1 is MNHEY and CDR2 is SVGEGT in the germline V gene. V dropped 5 bases and J dropped 7; count of bases not matched to a gene: 9. The CDR3 DNA is TGTGCCAGCAGTATCATCCCGGACAGGGCTGGCTACACCTTC. Amino acids: CASSIIPDRAGYTF.

The genes are TRBV11-2 and TRBJ2-6; D possibly corresponds to TRBD1 (6 bases). CDR3 size: 17 residues. V was trimmed by 6 bases and J by 0 bases, leaving 15 bases between them. In germline, CDR1 is SGHAT, CDR2 FQNNGV. The CDR3 region has the DNA TGTGCCAGCAGGACAGGTAGAAAGAGCTCTGGGGCCAACGTCCTGACTTTC. Protein sequence: CASRTGRKSSGANVLTF. The entire variable domain, with the rest obtained from reference TRBV11-2 and TRBJ2-6, is as follows: EAGVAQSPRYKIIEKRQSVAFWCNPISGHATLYWYQQILGQGPKLLIQFQNNGVVDDSQLPKDRFSAERLKGVDSTLKIQPAKLEDSAVYLCASRTGRKSSGANVLTFGAGSRLTVL.

The sample holds many counts of this clonotype. The gene calls are TRBV6-1 and TRBJ1-3; D not certain. The V gene's germline CDR1 is MNHNS and CDR2 SASEGT. The length of the CDR3 is 14 residues. The V gene lost 2 bases and the J gene lost 5 bases, with 10 bases spanning the gap. This CDR3 reads CASSESSTRNTIYF. Written as DNA, the CDR3 is TGTGCCAGCAGTGAATCATCGACCCGAAACACCATATATTTT.

In this sample, this clonotype turned up a few times. The rearrangement uses TRBV27 and TRBJ1-5; D ambiguous. Germline values: CDR1 MNHEY, CDR2 SMNVEV (reference sequence). Trimming shortened V by 10 bases and J by 3 bases, and 7 bases separated the two germline ends. The CDR3 runs 11 residues. CDR3 amino acids: CATGYNQPQHF. The CDR3 nucleotides are TGTGCCACAGGATACAATCAGCCCCAGCATTTT.

The rearrangement links TRBV6-2 or TRBV6-3 to TRBJ2-4, with 9 bases lining up with TRBD2. V shed 2 bases and J 7 bases; nucleotides not matched to a gene: 9. CDR1 and CDR2 from the germline V gene are MNHEY and SVGEGT. The CDR3 consists of 16 residues. Written as DNA, the CDR3 is TGTGCCAGCAGTTACGGGACTAGCAAGAGAGGGAACATTCAGTACTTC. Translating gives CASSYGTSKRGNIQYF.

In the case of this clonotype: The CDR3 ends on some other residue instead of the conserved phenylalanine or tryptophan, so this is likely a read error. CDR3 sequence: CASSEFGLYTEAFS. CDR3 nucleotides: TGTGCCAGCAGTGAGTTCGGACTCTACACTGAAGCTTTCTCT. The chain combines TRBV25-1 with TRBJ1-1; D is unclear. The CDR3 totals 14 residues. Trimming took 3 bases from V and 3 from J, leaving 11 bases between them. CDR1 is MGHDK, CDR2 SYGVNS, per germline.

At least ten counts were recorded for this clonotype. The chain has TRBV5-6 and TRBJ1-2, with D unresolved. The CDR3 loop spans 15 amino acids. Trimming took off 1 base at V and 4 bases at J, with 14 bases between the two ends. Germline CDR1 SGHDT, CDR2 YYEEEE. The DNA for the CDR3 is TGTGCCAGCAGCTTGCGCAGGAACGGGGTCTATGGCTACACCTTC. Amino acid sequence: CASSLRRNGVYGYTF.